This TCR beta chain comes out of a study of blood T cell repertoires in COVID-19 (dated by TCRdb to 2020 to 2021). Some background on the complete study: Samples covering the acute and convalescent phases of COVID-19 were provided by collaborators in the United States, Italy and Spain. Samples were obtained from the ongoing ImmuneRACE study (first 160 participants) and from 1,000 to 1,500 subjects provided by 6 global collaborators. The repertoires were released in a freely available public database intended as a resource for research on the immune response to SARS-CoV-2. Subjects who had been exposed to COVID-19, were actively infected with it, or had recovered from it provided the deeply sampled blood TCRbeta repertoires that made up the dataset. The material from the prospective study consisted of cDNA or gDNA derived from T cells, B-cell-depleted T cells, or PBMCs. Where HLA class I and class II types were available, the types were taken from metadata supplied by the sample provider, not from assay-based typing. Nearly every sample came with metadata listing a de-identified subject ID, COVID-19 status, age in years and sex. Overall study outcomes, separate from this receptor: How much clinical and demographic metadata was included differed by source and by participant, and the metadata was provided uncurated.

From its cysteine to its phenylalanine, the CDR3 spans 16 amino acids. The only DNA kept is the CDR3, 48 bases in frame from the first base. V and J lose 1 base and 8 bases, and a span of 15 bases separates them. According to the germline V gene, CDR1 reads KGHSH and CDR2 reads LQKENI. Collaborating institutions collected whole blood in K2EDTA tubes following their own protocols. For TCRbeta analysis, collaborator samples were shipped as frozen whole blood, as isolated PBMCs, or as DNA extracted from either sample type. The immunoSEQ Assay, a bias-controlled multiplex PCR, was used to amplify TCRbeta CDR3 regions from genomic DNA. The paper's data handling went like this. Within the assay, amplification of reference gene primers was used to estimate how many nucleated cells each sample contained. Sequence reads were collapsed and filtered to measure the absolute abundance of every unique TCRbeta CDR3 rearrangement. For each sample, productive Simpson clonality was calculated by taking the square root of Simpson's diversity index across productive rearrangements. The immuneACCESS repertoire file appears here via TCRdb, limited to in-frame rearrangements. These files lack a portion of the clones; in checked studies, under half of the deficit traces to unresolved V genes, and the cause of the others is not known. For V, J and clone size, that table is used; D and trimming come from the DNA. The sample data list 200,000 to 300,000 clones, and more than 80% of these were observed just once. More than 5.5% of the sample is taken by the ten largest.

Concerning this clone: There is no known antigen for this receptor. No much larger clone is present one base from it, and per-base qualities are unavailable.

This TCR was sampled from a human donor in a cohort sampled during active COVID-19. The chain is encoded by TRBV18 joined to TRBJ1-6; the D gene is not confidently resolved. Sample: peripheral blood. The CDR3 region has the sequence CASSPRVPDVDSPLHF. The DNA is TGTGCCAGCTCACCACGTGTACCAGATGTTGATTCACCCCTCCACTTT.